These 12 T cell receptor beta chains originate from one sample sequenced in a study of T cells in Graves' hyperthyroidism and ophthalmopathy. RNA transcripts gave rise to amplified TCR beta CDR3 regions. The HTBI primer set served for first-round RT-PCR of the TCR CDR3. TCRdb ran MiXCR on the multiplex PCR reads and lists one entry per CDR3 protein. The sample has about half a million distinct CDR3 sequences, roughly a quarter seen once. The sequencing sample was made of blood. These receptors all stem from a woman under 40 with Graves' ophthalmopathy.

This clonotype was counted many times. CDR3 residues: CSVIRGYEQYF. CDR3 coding DNA: TGCAGCGTTATCAGGGGCTACGAGCAGTACTTC. The genes are TRBV29-1 and TRBJ2-7; tentative D call: TRBD1 (6 bases). Germline CDR1 is SQVTM and CDR2 is ANQGSEA. CDR3 length: 11 amino acids. The V and J ends lost 5 bases and 3 bases respectively, with 8 bases between them.

In this sample, this clonotype turned up many times. As DNA, the CDR3 is TGCGCCAGCAGTACCGAAGGAACCATTCAGTACTTC. Amino acid sequence: CASSTEGTIQYF. This chain uses TRBV5-1 with TRBJ2-4; D is unresolved. The germline gives CDR1 SGHRS, CDR2 YFSETQ. There are 12 residues in the CDR3. Trimming removed 5 bases at V and 9 bases at J, with 12 bases between.

V usage is TRBV6-1 and J usage is TRBJ1-1; D may be TRBD1 (6 bases). The germline CDR1 and CDR2 sequences are MNHNS and SASEGT. The V and J ends lost 6 bases and 5 bases respectively, with 22 bases between them. This CDR3 contains 16 residues. This chain's CDR3 is CASSQNIQGGRTEAFF. CDR3 nucleotide sequence: TGTGCCAGCAGCCAAAATATACAGGGCGGGAGAACTGAAGCTTTCTTT.

The gene calls are TRBV15 and TRBJ2-5; D may correspond to TRBD1 or TRBD2 (5 bases each). Trimming stripped 3 bases from V and 7 bases from J, with 18 bases between. Germline CDR1 LNHNV, CDR2 YYDKDF (reference sequence). The CDR3 consists of 15 residues. The CDR3 bases are TGTGCCACCAGCAGTCCCGCTCACGGGGCGGGGACCCAGTACTTC. Translated, it gives CATSSPAHGAGTQYF.

This rearrangement joins TRBV12-3 or TRBV12-4 to TRBJ1-1, with D unclear. The CDR3 consists of 13 residues. The V and J ends lost 5 bases and 1 base respectively, with 8 bases between them. The CDR3 spells CASSHSRNTEAFF. In DNA, the CDR3 is TGTGCCAGCAGTCATAGCAGGAACACTGAAGCTTTCTTT.

V usage is TRBV7-2 and J usage is TRBJ2-7; 8 bases are a match to TRBD2. V lost 5 bases and J lost 2; bases outside the gene matches: 8. Germline CDR1 and CDR2: SGHTA and FQGNSA. The CDR3 consists of 15 residues. CDR3 sequence (DNA): TGTGCCAGCAGCAAACTAGCGGATTGGACCTACGAGCAGTACTTC. Its translation: CASSKLADWTYEQYF.

The chain combines TRBV5-1 with TRBJ1-1, with no clear D. In germline, CDR1 is SGHRS, CDR2 YFSETQ. The CDR3 sequence is 11 residues long. Between the trimmed V and J ends, which lost 3 bases and 11 bases, there was a span of 11 bases. The CDR3, as DNA: TGCGCCAGCAGCTCATCACGAGGGGCTTTCTTT. Residues: CASSSSRGAFF.

This clonotype was observed at least ten times. The V gene is TRBV2, the J gene TRBJ1-5; D may be TRBD1 (6 bases). Germline-derived CDR1 and CDR2 are SNHLY and FYNNEI. The CDR3 has 15 residues. The V end lost 5 bases, the J end lost 2 bases, and 13 bases lay between the germline ends. The chain's CDR3 is CASSPGGPRNQPQHF. DNA of the CDR3: TGTGCCAGCAGTCCGGGGGGCCCGCGCAATCAGCCCCAGCATTTT.

This clonotype has at least ten counts. CDR3 in amino acids: CASSWTGGYEQYF. The CDR3 nucleotides read TGTGCCAGCAGCTGGACAGGGGGCTACGAGCAGTACTTC. V usage is TRBV12-3 or TRBV12-4 and J usage is TRBJ2-7; 10 nucleotides agree with TRBD1. This CDR3 has 13 residues. V dropped 6 bases and J dropped 3; count of bases not matched to a gene: 2.

This clonotype was seen many times. The CDR3 DNA reads TGTGCCAGCAGTCCTCAGGGACAGCGCTTGAACACTGAAGCTTTCTTT. Residues: CASSPQGQRLNTEAFF. This rearrangement joins TRBV2 to TRBJ1-1; TRBD1 agrees at 7 bases. Germline trimming cut 5 bases from V and 0 bases from J; bases unmatched to any gene: 9. Germline V gene lookup returns CDR1 SNHLY and CDR2 FYNNEI. CDR3 length equals 16 residues.

On this clonotype itself: One end of the junction does not line up with germline, which may come from a read error. The chain couples TRBV6-1 to TRBJ2-5, with D perhaps matching TRBD1 or TRBD2 (6 bases each). Germline V lookup: CDR1 MNHNS, CDR2 SASEGT. The CDR3 covers 13 residues. This CDR3 reads CASNGGLGEAQYF. CDR3 DNA: TGTGCCAGCAACGGGGGCCTTGGAGAGGCCCAGTACTTC.

This clonotype was counted many times. The J gene is TRBJ2-5, the V gene TRBV12-3 or TRBV12-4, with TRBD1 matching 11 bases. J gave up 5 bases and V 3 bases, and 8 bases lay outside the gene matches. There are 16 residues in the CDR3. The CDR3 DNA reads TGTGCCAGCAGTTTCCTTATAGGGACAGGGGGTGAGACCCAGTACTTC. Protein product: CASSFLIGTGGETQYF.